This T cell receptor beta chain appears in the sequencing data of a study of CD8 T cells in ankylosing spondylitis. Study outcomes and limitations: Typical of ankylosing spondylitis blood, it appeared, was a TCR beta motif of eight highly homologous variants.

This clonotype was found many times. The antigen remains undetermined. As the method for making TCR beta libraries, quantitative 5'-RACE with molecular barcodes was used. TCRdb reanalysed the 5' RACE reads using MiXCR and keeps one entry per CDR3 protein. This sample yields approximately 240,000 distinct CDR3 sequences, of which roughly a tenth are seen a single time; around 3% belongs to the top ten. The CDR3 runs to 15 residues. Trimming pared 6 bases from V and 1 base from J, leaving 18 bases between. Germline CDR1 is DFQATT and CDR2 is SNEGSKA (reference sequence). The sequence was obtained from a male donor with ankylosing spondylitis or in good health (not recorded which). The sequencing input was blood, either unsorted or a sorted T cell fraction (not recorded which). The chain uses TRBV20-1 and TRBJ2-5; D is possibly TRBD2 (9 bases). Here the CDR3 reads CSATGGAGGQETQYF. In nucleotides, the CDR3 is TGCAGTGCCACAGGGGGAGCGGGAGGCCAAGAGACCCAGTACTTC.